This TCR beta chain is from a study of blood T cells in healthy people across ages. Study information: About one barcoded beta molecule per two T cells was the capture yield of template switching.

This clonotype was counted only a few times. What it recognizes is unknown. Primers used in a second PCR of about 6 to 11 cycles were a sample-barcoded 5' primer and a J-beta primer mix. Each cDNA molecule, via a template-switch adaptor with 12 random nucleotides, was tagged. TCRdb re-called the 5' RACE reads through MiXCR, storing one row per CDR3 protein. The table includes about 1.5 million distinct CDR3 sequences, roughly 43% detected once. General study results and limits: Total diversity from one million sequenced T cells was likely underestimated. Naive CD4+ cell counts and diversity both ran higher in long-lived than in aged donors.

The sample comprised blood. The source is a woman younger than 35 in good health.

Here the CDR3 DNA reads TGTGCCATCAGTAGGGCCAATCAGCCCCAGCATTTT. Translation gives CAISRANQPQHF. The chain couples TRBV10-3 to TRBJ1-5; unclear D gene. Trimming stripped 5 bases from V and 3 bases from J, with 5 bases between. CDR1 is ENHRY, CDR2 SYGVKD, per germline. This CDR3 has 12 residues.